The 19 T cell receptor beta chains in this list originate from one sample, sequenced in a study of blood T cell repertoires in COVID-19. TCRdb's copy holds only in-frame clones and misses some; the assay was immunoSEQ multiplex PCR. The sample records roughly 250,000 clones, about 88% being singletons. Input material: peripheral blood. The receptor set was obtained from a woman between 40 and 50 years old who had recovered from COVID-19.

The chain joins TRBV18 to TRBJ2-2; the D is unclear. Germline CDR1 is KGHSH and CDR2 is LQKENI. The V and J ends lost 6 bases and 1 base respectively, with 12 bases between them. CDR3 length: 15 residues. This chain's CDR3 is CASSARTGNTGELFF. For the CDR3, the DNA is TGTGCCAGCTCCGCTAGAACGGGGAACACCGGGGAGCTGTTTTTT.

The chain's CDR3 is CASSSDRDNQPQHF. The CDR3 DNA is TGTGCCAGCAGCTCGGACAGGGACAATCAGCCCCAGCATTTT. The V and J genes are TRBV7-9 and TRBJ1-5; 8 positions match TRBD1. The CDR3 has 14 residues. Germline lookup yields CDR1 SEHNR and CDR2 FQNEAQ (reference sequence). V was pared by 4 bases and J by 3 bases, with 2 bases of the junction left unmatched.

The genes are TRBV5-4 and TRBJ2-1; tentatively, D is TRBD2 (5 bases). The CDR3 covers 13 residues. The germline gives CDR1 SGHNT, CDR2 YYREEE (reference sequence). V was trimmed by 1 base and J by 8 bases, leaving 10 bases between them. CDR3 in amino acids: CASSLRLADEQFF. The CDR3 DNA sequence: TGTGCCAGCAGCTTGAGGCTAGCCGATGAGCAGTTCTTC.

The chain joins TRBV7-2 to TRBJ1-3, with 8 nucleotides matching TRBD1. Trimming took 5 bases from V and 7 from J; bases not matched to a gene: 7. This CDR3 spans 14 amino acids. Germline values: CDR1 SGHTA, CDR2 FQGNSA. The CDR3 DNA sequence: TGTGCCAGCAGCCCCGGACAGGGTTGGAACACCATATATTTT. It encodes CASSPGQGWNTIYF.

The chain joins TRBV7-9 to TRBJ2-1; 9 bases map to TRBD2. The germline V gene encodes CDR1 SEHNR and CDR2 FQNEAQ (reference sequence). The length of the CDR3 is 18 residues. V lost 5 bases and J lost 1; bases outside the gene matches: 12. CDR3 in DNA: TGTGCCAGCAGCCCAGAAATTAGCGGGAGCTTGTCCTACAATGAGCAGTTCTTC. Translated, it gives CASSPEISGSLSYNEQFF.

The rearrangement links TRBV5-1 to TRBJ2-2; D may be TRBD1 (6 bases). The CDR3 contains 17 residues. V dropped 2 bases and J dropped 0 bases, with 14 bases sitting between them. Germline CDR1 and CDR2: SGHRS and YFSETQ. CDR3 sequence: CASSLRQAHPNTGELFF. As DNA, the CDR3 is TGCGCCAGCAGCTTACGACAGGCACATCCGAACACCGGGGAGCTGTTTTTT.

This clone was detected only once. The chain carries TRBV6-5 and TRBJ2-1; 10 positions agree with TRBD1. V shed 6 bases and J 8 bases; nucleotides not matched to a gene: 10. The CDR3 has 15 residues. Germline V gene sequence: CDR1 MNHEY, CDR2 SVGAGI. The CDR3 region is CASRKGTGEGYEQFF. DNA for the CDR3: TGTGCCAGCAGAAAGGGGACAGGGGAGGGTTATGAGCAGTTCTTC.

The chain carries TRBV19 and TRBJ2-5; 8 bases line up with TRBD2. Germline V gene sequence: CDR1 LNHDA, CDR2 SQIVND (reference sequence). The CDR3 loop spans 18 amino acids. V trimming: 5 bases; J trimming: 7 bases; junction bases outside the gene matches: 21. The CDR3 DNA reads TGTGCCAGTAGTCCTTCATCTACGTATGAGCGGGAGAGGGGGACCCAGTACTTC. Translated: CASSPSSTYERERGTQYF.

The V and J genes are TRBV4-2 and TRBJ2-2; 8 nucleotides line up with TRBD2. This CDR3 has 18 residues. Germline trimming cut 1 base from V and 2 bases from J; bases unmatched to any gene: 9. Germline loops: CDR1 LGHNA, CDR2 YNFKEQ. The CDR3: CASSQGRHLAGNTGELFF. CDR3 nucleotide sequence: TGTGCCAGCAGCCAAGGGCGTCACCTAGCGGGCAACACCGGGGAGCTGTTTTTT.

This rearrangement joins TRBV7-3 to TRBJ2-1; 8 bases agree with TRBD2. The CDR3 has 13 amino acids. Germline V gene lookup returns CDR1 SGHTA and CDR2 FQGTGA. J gave up 12 bases and V 3 bases, and 7 bases lay outside the gene matches. The CDR3 DNA sequence: TGTGCCAGCAGCTTTACGCGAGCGGGGGTGCAGTTCTTC. Translating gives CASSFTRAGVQFF.

This clone was seen once. One end of the junction fails to match germline, which may point to a read error. Additional DNA sequences in this sample encode the identical CDR3. The chain recombines TRBV4-3 with TRBJ1-2, with no clear D. The CDR3 sequence is 14 residues long. In germline, CDR1 is LGHNA, CDR2 YSLEER. In nucleotides, the CDR3 is TGCGCCAGCAGTCAAGGGCGGGAAGGGTATGGCTACACCTTC. This sequence encodes CASSQGREGYGYTF.

The CDR3 DNA follows: TGTGCCAGCAGGGAGCGGGAGATCGGCACCGGGGAGCTGTTTTTT. This gives the protein CASREREIGTGELFF. The genes are TRBV2 and TRBJ2-2; TRBD2 matches at 8 bases. The V segment lost 6 bases and the J segment 4 bases; nucleotides outside the gene matches: 7. CDR1 and CDR2 (germline): SNHLY, FYNNEI. The CDR3 is 15 residues long.

The chain carries TRBV5-4 and TRBJ1-4, with 8 nucleotides matching TRBD1. Germline V lookup: CDR1 SGHNT, CDR2 YYREEE (reference sequence). This CDR3 comprises 16 residues. V dropped 4 bases and J dropped 7; count of bases not matched to a gene: 12. DNA of the CDR3: TGTGCCAGCAGCCAAACCACCGGGACAGGAGGTGAAAAACTGTTTTTT. As protein: CASSQTTGTGGEKLFF. The entire variable domain, with the rest obtained from reference TRBV5-4 and TRBJ1-4, is as follows: ETGVTQSPTHLIKTRGQQVTLRCSSQSGHNTVSWYQQALGQGPQFIFQYYREEENGRGNFPPRFSGLQFPNYSSELNVNALELDDSALYLCASSQTTGTGGEKLFFGSGTQLSVL.

The genes are TRBV19 and TRBJ1-5; perhaps TRBD1 as D (6 bases). This CDR3 is built from 13 residues. V lost 7 bases, J lost 5 bases, and 12 bases lay in between. Per germline, CDR1 LNHDA and CDR2 SQIVND (reference sequence). The CDR3 coding sequence is TGTGCCAGTAACAGGGAACAGGATCAGCCCCAGCATTTT. Amino acids: CASNREQDQPQHF.

The V call is TRBV19, the J call TRBJ2-5; 8 bases line up with TRBD2. V lost 6 bases, J lost 10 bases, and 10 bases stayed unmatched. From germline, CDR1 is LNHDA and CDR2 SQIVND (reference sequence). The CDR3 is 13 residues long. The DNA of the CDR3 is TGTGCCAGTAGGGGGGAGGGGACTAGTATCCAGTACTTC. Translating gives CASRGEGTSIQYF. Combining the CDR3 with reference TRBV19 and TRBJ2-5 gives the whole variable domain DGGITQSPKYLFRKEGQNVTLSCEQNLNHDAMYWYRQDPGQGLRLIYYSQIVNDFQKGDIAEGYSVSREKKESFPLTVTSAQKNPTAFYLCASRGEGTSIQYFGPGTRLLVL.

The genes are TRBV6-6 and TRBJ2-2, with 9 nucleotides matching TRBD1. This CDR3 comprises 15 residues. In germline, CDR1 is MNHNY, CDR2 SVGAGI (reference sequence). Trimming at V came to 6 bases and at J to 2 bases, leaving 4 bases not matched to a gene. CDR3 DNA: TGTGCCAGCAGGGAGGACAGGGGAAACACCGGGGAGCTGTTTTTT. Its translation: CASREDRGNTGELFF.

Remarks on this clone: A read error may account for a junction end that differs from germline. This chain joins TRBV7-7 and TRBJ2-2, with D unresolved. The CDR3 contains 13 residues. Germline V gives CDR1 SSHAT, CDR2 FNYEAQ (reference sequence). The CDR3 loop reads CASSLDPTGELFF. The CDR3 DNA follows: TGTGCTAGCAGCTTAGATCCTACCGGGGAGCTGTTTTTT.

The chain joins TRBV7-3 to TRBJ2-6, with 8 bases lining up with TRBD1. CDR1 is SGHTA and CDR2 is FQGTGA in the germline V gene. V was pared by 7 bases and J by 2 bases, with 10 bases of the junction left unmatched. CDR3 length: 17 amino acids. The CDR3 sequence is CASKRGTGGTGANVLTF. CDR3 nucleotides: TGTGCCAGCAAAAGAGGGACAGGCGGAACTGGGGCCAACGTCCTGACTTTC.

The V call is TRBV7-3, the J call TRBJ2-6; tentative D call: TRBD1 (6 bases). Per the germline V gene, CDR1 is SGHTA and CDR2 is FQGTGA. With 5 bases removed from V and 3 bases from J, the gap between germline ends came to 17 bases. The CDR3 contains 17 residues. The DNA of the CDR3 is TGTGCCAGCAGCGCGAACAGGGAAACTCGTGGGGCCAACGTCCTGACTTTC. Its translation: CASSANRETRGANVLTF. Looking up the rest from reference TRBV7-3 and TRBJ2-6 gives the full variable domain: GAGVSQTPSNKVTEKGKYVELRCDPISGHTALYWYRQSLGQGPEFLIYFQGTGAADDSGLPNDRFFAVRPEGSVSTLKIQRTERGDSAVYLCASSANRETRGANVLTFGAGSRLTVL.